These T cell receptor beta chains were read from a single sample in a study of shared clonotypes between healthy human individuals. Repertoires were generated with immunoSEQ multiplex PCR, while TCRdb's copy carries only in-frame clones and drops some. Of 500,000 to 650,000 clones in the sample, roughly four fifths were seen once. The sample comprised PBMCs. The receptors derive from a woman aged 35 to 49 in good health. Some clones in this sample may be carry-over from other donors' samples. Each CDR3 is given with its conserved first and last residue. Fields, in order: CDR3 DNA, CDR3 protein, clone size, J gene, D gene, V gene. A D gene is named only where the DNA matches it firmly. Clone size, where shown, is once, few, many, or a class for clones that have expanded.

CDR3 DNA: TGTGCCAGCAGCTTAGCTTCCAGTAGCGCAGATACGCAGTATTTT
CDR3 protein: CASSLASSSADTQYF
clone size: -
J gene: TRBJ2-3
D gene: -
V gene: TRBV11-2

CDR3 DNA: TGTGCCACCAGCCGCGAATACCCGTTAACTAGCGGGATAGAGACCCAGTACTTC
CDR3 protein: CATSREYPLTSGIETQYF
clone size: few
J gene: TRBJ2-5
D gene: TRBD2
V gene: TRBV15

CDR3 DNA: TGTGCCAGCAGTGAGGCGCCGGGACTCGACACCGGGGAGCTGTTTTTT
CDR3 protein: CASSEAPGLDTGELFF
clone size: many
J gene: TRBJ2-2
D gene: -
V gene: TRBV6-1

CDR3 DNA: TGTGCCTGCCGGGACAGGGGTCGACCCACAGATACGCAGTATTTT
CDR3 protein: CACRDRGRPTDTQYF
clone size: -
J gene: TRBJ2-3
D gene: TRBD1
V gene: TRBV19

CDR3 DNA: TGTGCCACCAGCAGCGACAAGTGGGGCGAAAAACTGTTTTTT
CDR3 protein: CATSSDKWGEKLFF
clone size: -
J gene: TRBJ1-4
D gene: -
V gene: TRBV15

CDR3 DNA: TGTGCCAGCAGTCAACCTCGTCCCCGGGAGACCCAGTACTTC
CDR3 protein: CASSQPRPRETQYF
clone size: -
J gene: TRBJ2-5
D gene: -
V gene: TRBV25-1

CDR3 DNA: TGCGCCAGCAGCAAGGGACTAGCGGGCTACTACGAGCAGTACTTC
CDR3 protein: CASSKGLAGYYEQYF
clone size: -
J gene: TRBJ2-7
D gene: TRBD2
V gene: TRBV5-1

CDR3 DNA: TGTGCCAGCAGTTCCGGGACCGGACACTCGGAGGAGCTGTTTTTT
CDR3 protein: CASSSGTGHSEELFF
clone size: -
J gene: TRBJ2-2
D gene: -
V gene: TRBV27

CDR3 DNA: TGTGCCAGTAGTATGAGCGGGAGTGCCTCCTACGAGCAGTACTTC
CDR3 protein: CASSMSGSASYEQYF
clone size: -
J gene: TRBJ2-7
D gene: TRBD2
V gene: TRBV19

CDR3 DNA: TGCGCCAGCAGTCATTACTCTTACATCGGCACCGGGGAGCTGTTTTTT
CDR3 protein: CASSHYSYIGTGELFF
clone size: many
J gene: TRBJ2-2
D gene: -
V gene: TRBV23-1

CDR3 DNA: TGTGCCAGCACCCTCCCGACTAGCGGGAGTTTGTTCTTC
CDR3 protein: CASTLPTSGSLFF
clone size: -
J gene: TRBJ2-1
D gene: TRBD2
V gene: TRBV7-2

CDR3 DNA: TGTGCCAGCAGCTTAGGGGACATTCAGTACTTC
CDR3 protein: CASSLGDIQYF
clone size: many
J gene: TRBJ2-4
D gene: -
V gene: TRBV7-9

CDR3 DNA: TGCGCCAGCAGCCAAGATGGGTTTGGATCCTACGAGCAGTACTTC
CDR3 protein: CASSQDGFGSYEQYF
clone size: -
J gene: TRBJ2-7
D gene: -
V gene: TRBV4-1

CDR3 DNA: TGTGCCAGCAGACAGGGACTAGCGGGTCAGGAGACCCAGTACTTC
CDR3 protein: CASRQGLAGQETQYF
clone size: -
J gene: TRBJ2-5
D gene: TRBD2
V gene: TRBV7-2

CDR3 DNA: TGTGCCAGCAGTTTTTCCCGGTTGGGGCGAGGGACCCAGTACTTC
CDR3 protein: CASSFSRLGRGTQYF
clone size: -
J gene: TRBJ2-5
D gene: -
V gene: TRBV28

CDR3 DNA: TGCGCCAGCAGCTTACAGGGGTGGAACACTGAAGCTTTCTTT
CDR3 protein: CASSLQGWNTEAFF
clone size: -
J gene: TRBJ1-1
D gene: TRBD1
V gene: TRBV10-2

CDR3 DNA: TGTGCCAGCAGCTTGGGCGGACAGGGTCGTGAAAAACTGTTTTTT
CDR3 protein: CASSLGGQGREKLFF
clone size: -
J gene: TRBJ1-4
D gene: TRBD1
V gene: TRBV5-4